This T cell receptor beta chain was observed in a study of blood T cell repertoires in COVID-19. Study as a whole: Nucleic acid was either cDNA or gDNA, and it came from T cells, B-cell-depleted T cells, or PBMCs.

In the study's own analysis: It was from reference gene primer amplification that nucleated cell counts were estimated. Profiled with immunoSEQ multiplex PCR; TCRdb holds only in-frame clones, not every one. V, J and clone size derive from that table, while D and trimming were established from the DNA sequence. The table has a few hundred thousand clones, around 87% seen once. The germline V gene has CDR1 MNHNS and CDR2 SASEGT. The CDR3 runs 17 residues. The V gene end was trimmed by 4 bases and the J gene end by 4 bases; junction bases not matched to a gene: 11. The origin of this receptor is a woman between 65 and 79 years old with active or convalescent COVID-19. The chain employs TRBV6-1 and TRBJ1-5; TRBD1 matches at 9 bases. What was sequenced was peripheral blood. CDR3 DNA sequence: TGTGCCAGCAGTGGGCACTACACAGGGGGCTTGAATCAGCCCCAGCATTTT. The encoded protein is CASSGHYTGGLNQPQHF.